The clone carrying this T cell receptor (beta chain) has a single count. What it recognizes is unknown. An end of the junction differs from the germline gene, which may be a read error. This same CDR3 is encoded by further DNA sequences in the sample. The source of the sample is a study of graft-versus-host responses after intestinal transplantation. Findings of the study overall: GvH clones were found in recipient marrow; some appeared first in ileum or blood.

The CDR3 is 16 amino acids. The germline V gene has CDR1 SGHRS and CDR2 YFSETQ. TCRdb's table, derived via immunoSEQ multiplex PCR, lists solely in-frame clones and lacks some. The sample gives around 40,000 clones, 94% of which show up once; 0.2% to 0.25% is in the top ten. The source was unstimulated CD4+ T cells sorted from spleen or lymph node cells, collected before transplant. This chain uses TRBV5-1 with TRBJ2-7, with D perhaps matching TRBD1 (6 bases). The TCR comes from a human donor who was the organ donor for an intestinal transplant. For the CDR3, the DNA is TGCGCCAGCAGCTTGGTTCCCCAGGGGAGCTCCTATGAGCAGTACTTC. Translating it yields CASSLVPQGSSYEQYF.